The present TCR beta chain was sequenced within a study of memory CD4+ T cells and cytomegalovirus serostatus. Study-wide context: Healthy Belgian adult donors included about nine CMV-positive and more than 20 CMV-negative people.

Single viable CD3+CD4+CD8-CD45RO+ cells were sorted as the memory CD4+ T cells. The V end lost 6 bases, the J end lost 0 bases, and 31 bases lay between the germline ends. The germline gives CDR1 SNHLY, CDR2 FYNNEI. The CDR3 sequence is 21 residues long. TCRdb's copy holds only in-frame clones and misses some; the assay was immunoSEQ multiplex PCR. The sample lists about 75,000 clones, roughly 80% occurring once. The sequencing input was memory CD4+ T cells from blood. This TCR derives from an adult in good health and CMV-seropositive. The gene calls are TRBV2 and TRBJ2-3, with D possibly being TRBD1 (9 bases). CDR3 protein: CASRTGTGKRWASGSTDTQYF. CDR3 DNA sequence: TGTGCCAGCAGGACCGGGACAGGGAAACGTTGGGCTAGCGGGAGCACAGATACGCAGTATTTT. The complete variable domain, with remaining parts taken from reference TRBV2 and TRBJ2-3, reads EPEVTQTPSHQVTQMGQEVILRCVPISNHLYFYWYRQILGQKVEFLVSFYNNEISEKSEIFDDQFSVERPDGSNFTLKIRSTKLEDSAMYFCASRTGTGKRWASGSTDTQYFGPGTRLTVL.